Detailed here is one TCR beta chain. As yet, its antigen is unknown. TCRdb redid the calling of the 5' RACE reads with MiXCR, one entry per CDR3 protein. The sample shows 250,000 to 400,000 distinct CDR3 sequences, 3.5% to 4.5% of them seen only once. The record originates from a study of T cells after yellow fever vaccination. As for the study in general: SMART-Seq v4 Ultra Low Input served to prepare low-cell-number fractions. Findings of the study overall: Faster peaking, at day 5 versus 15, marked a secondary response that was weaker.

Germline-derived CDR1 and CDR2 are SGHTA and FQGNSA. V lost 3 bases and J 9 bases, leaving 15 bases between the germline ends. The CDR3 runs 14 residues. The sequence was obtained from a man in his late teens or twenties who received the YFV17D yellow fever vaccine. The specimen comprised PBMCs, sampled 15 days after the yellow fever booster vaccination. The chain recombines TRBV7-2 with TRBJ2-1; D not certain. The CDR3 nucleotides read TGTGCCAGCAGCTTGGGTTTAACCACGGGTGAGCAGTTCTTC. Translation gives CASSLGLTTGEQFF.